These 5 T cell receptor beta chains originate from one sample sequenced in a study of cytomegalovirus exposure and HLA in healthy donors. Amplification used 60 Vbeta primers and 13 Jbeta primers. Libraries were prepared by immunoSEQ multiplex PCR; TCRdb keeps only in-frame clonotypes and omits some of them. The table lists roughly 120,000 clones, around 74% of them singletons. The sample comprised PBMCs. These receptors came from a man aged 60 to 69 in good health and CMV-seropositive.

This clone was found a few times. The chain carries TRBV10-3 and TRBJ2-1, with TRBD1 matching over 8 bases. Germline-derived CDR1 and CDR2 are ENHRY and SYGVKD. Unmatched junction bases numbered 9, after V lost 4 bases and J lost 10 bases. CDR3 length: 14 amino acids. CDR3 sequence: CAISGGTGDREQFF. The CDR3 bases are TGTGCCATCAGTGGTGGGACAGGTGACCGGGAGCAGTTCTTC.

The V gene is TRBV9, the J gene TRBJ1-1; no clear D. The CDR3 has 15 residues. V shed 0 bases and J shed 1 base, with 10 bases lying between them. Looked up from germline, CDR1 is SGDLS and CDR2 is YYNGEE. This chain's CDR3 is CASSVDVGTNTEAFF. The DNA for the CDR3 is TGTGCCAGCAGCGTAGATGTGGGCACGAACACTGAAGCTTTCTTT.

J is TRBJ1-1 and V is TRBV6-1; the D is unclear. This CDR3 spans 13 amino acids. V gave up 8 bases and J gave up 1 base, with 11 bases separating them. The V gene's germline CDR1 is MNHNS and CDR2 SASEGT. This chain's CDR3 is CASGRRQNTEAFF. The CDR3 DNA is TGTGCCAGCGGGAGACGTCAGAACACTGAAGCTTTCTTT.

The chain employs TRBV6-1 and TRBJ2-7; TRBD1 aligns across 7 bases. Germline assignment: CDR1 MNHNS and CDR2 SASEGT. The CDR3 has 14 residues. V was clipped by 8 bases and J by 2 bases; unmatched bases: 9. For the CDR3, the DNA is TGTGCCAGCGGGGGACAGTCTTACGCCTACGAGCAGTACTTC. As protein: CASGGQSYAYEQYF.

This clone has a single count. The chain links TRBV6-1 to TRBJ2-5; 10 bases are shared with TRBD1. The germline V gene has CDR1 MNHNS and CDR2 SASEGT. The length of the CDR3 is 14 residues. V gave up 4 bases and J gave up 3 bases; unmatched junction bases: 2. CDR3 nucleotide sequence: TGTGCCAGCAGTGCGGACAGGGGGAAAGAGACCCAGTACTTC. It yields the protein CASSADRGKETQYF.